The entry below gives a single T cell receptor beta chain sequence along with its context. The sample is drawn from a study of blood T cell repertoires in COVID-19. Study at large: T cells, B-cell-depleted T cells, or PBMCs provided the cDNA or gDNA that served as material.

Across fewer than 25 US areas, participants ranged in age from about 18 to 100 years. Participant-reported clinical history was the basis for cohort assignment. In the original processing: Amplified reference gene primers provided the basis for estimating nucleated cell counts. The assay was immunoSEQ multiplex PCR, and TCRdb's table has in-frame clones only and misses some. D and trimming come from the DNA, and the V and J calls and clone size come from that table. The sample shows around 340,000 clones, about 86% of them seen only once. This receptor was obtained from a woman aged 35 to 49 with acute COVID-19. Sequenced: PBMCs or T cells enriched from blood (not recorded which).

The CDR3 reads CASSLVGGGFNEQFF. The CDR3 nucleotides read TGTGCCAGCAGCTTGGTAGGTGGAGGCTTCAATGAGCAGTTCTTC. This rearrangement joins TRBV7-2 to TRBJ2-1; possibly TRBD2 for D (5 bases). Germline-derived CDR1 and CDR2 are SGHTA and FQGNSA. The V end was cut by 3 bases, the J end by 6 bases, with 15 bases between. The CDR3 loop spans 15 amino acids.